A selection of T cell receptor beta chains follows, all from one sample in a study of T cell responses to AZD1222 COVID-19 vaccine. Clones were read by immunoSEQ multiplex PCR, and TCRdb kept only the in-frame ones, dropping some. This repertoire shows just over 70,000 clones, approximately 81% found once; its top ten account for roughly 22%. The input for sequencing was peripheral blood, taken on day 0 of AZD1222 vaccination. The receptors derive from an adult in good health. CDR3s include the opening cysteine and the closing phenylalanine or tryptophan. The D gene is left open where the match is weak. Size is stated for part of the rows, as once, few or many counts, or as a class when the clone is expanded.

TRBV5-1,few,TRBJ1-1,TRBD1,TGCGCCAGCAGCATACAGACAGGGTCGAACACTGAAGCTTTCTTT,CASSIQTGSNTEAFF
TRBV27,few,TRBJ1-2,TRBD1,TGTGCCAGCAGTTTAGCGACAGGGGGCGTCTATGGCTACACCTTC,CASSLATGGVYGYTF
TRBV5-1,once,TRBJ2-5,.,TGCGCCAGCAGCCTACAGTTCGGGGAGACCCAGTACTTC,CASSLQFGETQYF
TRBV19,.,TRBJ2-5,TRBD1,TGTGCCAGTAGACAGACAGGGGAAGAGACCCAGTACTTC,CASRQTGEETQYF
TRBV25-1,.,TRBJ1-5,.,TGTGCCAGCAGTGAAGGGGGAACTCAGCCCCAGCATTTT,CASSEGGTQPQHF
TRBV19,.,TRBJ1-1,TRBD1,TGTGCCAGTAAACAGGGGAGGACTGAAGCTTTCTTT,CASKQGRTEAFF
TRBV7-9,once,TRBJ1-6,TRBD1,TGTGCCAGCAGCCTTGACAGGGGAGGATCACCCCTCCACTTT,CASSLDRGGSPLHF
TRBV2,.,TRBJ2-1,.,TGTGCCAGCGGCCTCCTAGAGAACAATGAGCAGTTCTTC,CASGLLENNEQFF
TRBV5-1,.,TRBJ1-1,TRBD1,TGCGCCAGCAGCTTGGAGGGGGCAGGGATGAACACTGAAGCTTTCTTT,CASSLEGAGMNTEAFF
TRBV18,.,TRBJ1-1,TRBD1,TGTGCCAGCTCCCCAAGGGACAGGGTCGAGTACACTGAAGCTTTCTTT,CASSPRDRVEYTEAFF
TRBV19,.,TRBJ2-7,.,TGTGCCAGTAGTATAGCCGGGACTCAACGGTACGAGCAGTACTTC,CASSIAGTQRYEQYF
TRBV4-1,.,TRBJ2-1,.,TGCGCCAGCGCTACAGGGTTCTCCTACAATGAGCAGTTCTTC,CASATGFSYNEQFF
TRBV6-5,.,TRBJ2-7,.,TGTGCCAGCACCTCTGGAGCCTACGAGCAGTACTTC,CASTSGAYEQYF
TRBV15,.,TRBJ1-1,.,TGTGCCACCAGGGGGGGAAGGCCGAACACTGAAGCTTTCTTT,CATRGGRPNTEAFF
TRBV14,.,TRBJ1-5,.,TGTGCCAGCAGCCAATACGGGCCCGGGCCCCAGCATTTT,CASSQYGPGPQHF
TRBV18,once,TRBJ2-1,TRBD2,TGTGCCAGCTCACCCCTAGCGGGAGTTATGAATGAGCAGTTCTTC,CASSPLAGVMNEQFF
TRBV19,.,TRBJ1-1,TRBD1,TGTGCCAGTAGAGACAGGGACTTTAGTTCTGAAGCTTTCTTT,CASRDRDFSSEAFF
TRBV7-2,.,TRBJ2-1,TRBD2,TGTGCCAGCAGCTTAGAGACTAGCGCAAGAGAGCAGTTCTTC,CASSLETSAREQFF
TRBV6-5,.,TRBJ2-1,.,TGTGCCAGCAGTTACTCCGGGGCAGGAGGTAACGGTGAGCAGTTCTTC,CASSYSGAGGNGEQFF
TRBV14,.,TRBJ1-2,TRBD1,TGTGCCAGCAGCCAAGGAATCTGGACAGGGGTTGGGGATGGCTACACCTTC,CASSQGIWTGVGDGYTF
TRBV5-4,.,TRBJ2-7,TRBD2,TGTGCCAGCAGCTTGGCCGGTAGCGGGAGAGGTTACGAGCAGTACTTC,CASSLAGSGRGYEQYF
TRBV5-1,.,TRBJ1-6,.,TGCGCCAGCAGCTTGAATTTGTACGGGGTGGATTCACCCCTCCACTTT,CASSLNLYGVDSPLHF
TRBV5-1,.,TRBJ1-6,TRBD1,TGCGCCAGCAGCTTCTCCGGACAGGGTATATCACCCCTCCACTTT,CASSFSGQGISPLHF
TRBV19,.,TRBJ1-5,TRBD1,TGTGCCAGTATGGACACAGGGGGCCTGCCCCAGCATTTT,CASMDTGGLPQHF
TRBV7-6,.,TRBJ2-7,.,TGTGCCAGCAGCTTAGTAGGGGACGAGCAGTACTTC,CASSLVGDEQYF
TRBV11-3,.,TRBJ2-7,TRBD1,TGTGCCAGCAGCCGTGGACAGGGCGCCTCCTACGAGCAGTACTTC,CASSRGQGASYEQYF
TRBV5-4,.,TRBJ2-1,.,TGTGCCAGCAGCTTGGCACAGAGGTTCAATGAGCAGTTCTTC,CASSLAQRFNEQFF
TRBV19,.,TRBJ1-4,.,TGTGCCAGTAGTCCCCTGTTTGGCGGGGACGGAGGTAGCGAAAAACTGTTTTTT,CASSPLFGGDGGSEKLFF
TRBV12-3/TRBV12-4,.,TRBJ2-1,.,TGTGCCAGCAGTTTGCCGATGGCGGGTGAGCAGTTCTTC,CASSLPMAGEQFF